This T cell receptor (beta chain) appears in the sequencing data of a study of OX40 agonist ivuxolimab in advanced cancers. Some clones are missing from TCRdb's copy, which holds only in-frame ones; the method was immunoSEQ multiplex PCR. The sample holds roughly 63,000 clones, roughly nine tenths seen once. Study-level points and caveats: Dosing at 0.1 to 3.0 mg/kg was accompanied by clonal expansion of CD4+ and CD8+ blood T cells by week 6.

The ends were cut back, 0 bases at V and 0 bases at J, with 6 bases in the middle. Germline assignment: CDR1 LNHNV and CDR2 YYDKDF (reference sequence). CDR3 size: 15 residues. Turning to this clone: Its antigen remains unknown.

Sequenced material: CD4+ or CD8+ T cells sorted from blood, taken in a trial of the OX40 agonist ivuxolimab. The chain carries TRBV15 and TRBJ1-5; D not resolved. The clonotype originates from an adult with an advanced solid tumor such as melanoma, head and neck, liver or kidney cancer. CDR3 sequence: CATSRDSVSNQPQHF. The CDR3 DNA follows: TGTGCCACCAGCAGAGATTCCGTTAGCAATCAGCCCCAGCATTTT.